This TCR beta chain comes out of a study of T cells in localized non-small cell lung cancer. As to this clone: Its antigen remains unknown.

Libraries were prepared by immunoSEQ multiplex PCR; TCRdb keeps only in-frame clonotypes and omits some of them. The sample has approximately 52,000 clones; about nine tenths are singletons. Study findings and constraints: A median of around 60 clones ranked among the top 100 in tumor appeared in adjacent lung.

This CDR3 region has 16 residues. Germline V lookup: CDR1 SGHVS, CDR2 FQNEAQ. V was pared by 5 bases and J by 4 bases, with 10 bases of the junction left unmatched. The clonotype was recovered from a male donor aged 60 or over with stage III squamous cell lung carcinoma. The sample was peripheral blood, taken before any cancer treatment. J is TRBJ2-3 and V is TRBV7-8; 9 nucleotides match TRBD2. CDR3 nucleotides: TGTGCCAGCAGCACCATTAGCGGGAGTAGGGCAGATACGCAGTATTTT. Protein: CASSTISGSRADTQYF. Full variable domain (outside the CDR3, taken from reference TRBV7-8 and TRBJ2-3): GAGVSQSPRYKVAKRGQDVALRCDPISGHVSLFWYQQALGQGPEFLTYFQNEAQLDKSGLPSDRFFAERPEGSVSTLKIQRTQQEDSAVYLCASSTISGSRADTQYFGPGTRLTVL.